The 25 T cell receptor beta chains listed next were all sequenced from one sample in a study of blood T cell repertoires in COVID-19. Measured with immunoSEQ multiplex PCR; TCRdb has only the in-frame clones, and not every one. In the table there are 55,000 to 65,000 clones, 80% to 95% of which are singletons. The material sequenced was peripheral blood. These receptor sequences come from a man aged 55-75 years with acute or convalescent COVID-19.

In nucleotides, the CDR3 is TGTGCCAGCAGTTCGACGACTAGGGTGGAGCTGTTTTTT. Amino acid sequence: CASSSTTRVELFF. The rearrangement links TRBV12-3 or TRBV12-4 to TRBJ2-2; D is possibly TRBD2 (6 bases). This CDR3 spans 13 amino acids. Trimming pared 4 bases from V and 10 bases from J, leaving 13 bases between.

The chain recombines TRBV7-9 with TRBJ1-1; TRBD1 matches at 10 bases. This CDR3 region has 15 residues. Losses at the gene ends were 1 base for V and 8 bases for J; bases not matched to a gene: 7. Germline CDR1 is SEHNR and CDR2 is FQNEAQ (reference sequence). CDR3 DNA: TGTGCCAGCAGCTTAGTGATCGGACAGGGGGTGGAAGCTTTCTTT. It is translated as CASSLVIGQGVEAFF.

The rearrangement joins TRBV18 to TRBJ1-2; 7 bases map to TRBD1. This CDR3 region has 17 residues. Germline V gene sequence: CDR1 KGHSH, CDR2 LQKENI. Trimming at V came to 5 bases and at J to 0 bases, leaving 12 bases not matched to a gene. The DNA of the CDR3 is TGTGCCAGCTCAACCGACAGGGCTCCTTCTTCTAACTATGGCTACACCTTC. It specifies CASSTDRAPSSNYGYTF.

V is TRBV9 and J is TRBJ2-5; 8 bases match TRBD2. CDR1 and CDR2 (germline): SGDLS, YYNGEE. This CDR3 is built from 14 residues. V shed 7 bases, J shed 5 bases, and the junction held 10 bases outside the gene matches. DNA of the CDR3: TGTGCCAGCGGGCGGGAGGCCCGAGGGGAGACCCAGTACTTC. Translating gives CASGREARGETQYF.

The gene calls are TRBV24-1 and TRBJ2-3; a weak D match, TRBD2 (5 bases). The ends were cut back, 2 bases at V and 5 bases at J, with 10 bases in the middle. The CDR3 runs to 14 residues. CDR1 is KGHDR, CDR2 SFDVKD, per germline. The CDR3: CATSDYTSRDTQYF. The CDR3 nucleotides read TGTGCCACCAGTGATTACACTAGTAGAGATACGCAGTATTTT.

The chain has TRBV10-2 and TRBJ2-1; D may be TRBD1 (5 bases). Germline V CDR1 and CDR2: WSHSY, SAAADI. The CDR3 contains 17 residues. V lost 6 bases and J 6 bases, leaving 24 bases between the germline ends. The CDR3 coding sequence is TGCGCCAGCAGCCTCAAAACCCAGGGTCATGTCGGCAATGAGCAGTTCTTC. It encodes CASSLKTQGHVGNEQFF.

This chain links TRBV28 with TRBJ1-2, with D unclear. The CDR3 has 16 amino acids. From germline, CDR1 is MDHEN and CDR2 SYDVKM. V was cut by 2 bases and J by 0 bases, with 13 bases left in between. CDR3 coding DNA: TGTGCCAGCAGTTTAACGGGTAGCCCCGCTAACTATGGCTACACCTTC. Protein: CASSLTGSPANYGYTF.

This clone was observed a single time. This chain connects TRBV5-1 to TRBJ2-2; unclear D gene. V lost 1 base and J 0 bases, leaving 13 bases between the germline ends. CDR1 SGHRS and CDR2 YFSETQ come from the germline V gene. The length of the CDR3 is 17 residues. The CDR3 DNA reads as TGCGCCAGCAGCTTGAACCCACCCAGGACGAACACCGGGGAGCTGTTTTTT. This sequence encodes CASSLNPPRTNTGELFF.

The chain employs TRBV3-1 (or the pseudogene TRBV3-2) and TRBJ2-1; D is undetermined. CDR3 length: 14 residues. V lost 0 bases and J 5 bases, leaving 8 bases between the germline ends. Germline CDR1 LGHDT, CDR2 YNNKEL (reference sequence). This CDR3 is CASSQDLTHNEQFF. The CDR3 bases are TGTGCCAGCAGCCAAGATTTAACACACAATGAGCAGTTCTTC.

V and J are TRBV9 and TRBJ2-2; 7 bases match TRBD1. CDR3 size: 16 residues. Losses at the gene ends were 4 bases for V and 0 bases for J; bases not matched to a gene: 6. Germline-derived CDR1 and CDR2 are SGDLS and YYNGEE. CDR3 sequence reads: CASSPRDSPNTGELFF. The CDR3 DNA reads TGTGCCAGCAGCCCTCGGGACAGTCCGAACACCGGGGAGCTGTTTTTT.

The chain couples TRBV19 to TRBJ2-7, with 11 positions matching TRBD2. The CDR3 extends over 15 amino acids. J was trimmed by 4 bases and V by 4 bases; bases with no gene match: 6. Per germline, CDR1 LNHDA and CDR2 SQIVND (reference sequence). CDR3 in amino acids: CASSTLAGGNYEQYF. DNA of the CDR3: TGTGCCAGTAGTACCTTAGCGGGAGGGAATTACGAGCAGTACTTC. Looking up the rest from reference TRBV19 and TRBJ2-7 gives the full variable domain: DGGITQSPKYLFRKEGQNVTLSCEQNLNHDAMYWYRQDPGQGLRLIYYSQIVNDFQKGDIAEGYSVSREKKESFPLTVTSAQKNPTAFYLCASSTLAGGNYEQYFGPGTRLTVT.

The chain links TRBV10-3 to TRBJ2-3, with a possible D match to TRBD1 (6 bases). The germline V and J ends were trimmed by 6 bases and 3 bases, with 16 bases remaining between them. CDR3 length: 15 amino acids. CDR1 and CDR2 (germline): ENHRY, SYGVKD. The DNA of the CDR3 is TGTGCCATCAGCTCCCCGGACAGAGCAACAGATACGCAGTATTTT. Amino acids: CAISSPDRATDTQYF.

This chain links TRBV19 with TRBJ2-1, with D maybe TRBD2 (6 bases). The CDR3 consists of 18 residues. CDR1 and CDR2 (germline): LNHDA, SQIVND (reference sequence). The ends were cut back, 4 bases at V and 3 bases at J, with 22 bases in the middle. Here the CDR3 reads CASSTLGTGVILYNEQFF. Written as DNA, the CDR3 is TGTGCCAGTAGTACCCTTGGAACGGGAGTGATTCTCTACAATGAGCAGTTCTTC.

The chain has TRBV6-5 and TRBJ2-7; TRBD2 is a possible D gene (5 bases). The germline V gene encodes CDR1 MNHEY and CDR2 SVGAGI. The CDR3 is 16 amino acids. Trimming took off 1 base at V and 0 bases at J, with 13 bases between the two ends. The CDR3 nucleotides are TGTGCCAGCAGTTACTTCGGGGAAGCAGACTCCTACGAGCAGTACTTC. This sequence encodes CASSYFGEADSYEQYF.

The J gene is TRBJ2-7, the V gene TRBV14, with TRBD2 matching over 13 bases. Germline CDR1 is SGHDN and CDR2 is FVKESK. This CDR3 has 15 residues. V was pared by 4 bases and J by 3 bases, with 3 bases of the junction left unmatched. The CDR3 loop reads CASSPWTSGSYEQYF. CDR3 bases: TGTGCCAGCAGCCCCTGGACTAGCGGGAGCTACGAGCAGTACTTC.

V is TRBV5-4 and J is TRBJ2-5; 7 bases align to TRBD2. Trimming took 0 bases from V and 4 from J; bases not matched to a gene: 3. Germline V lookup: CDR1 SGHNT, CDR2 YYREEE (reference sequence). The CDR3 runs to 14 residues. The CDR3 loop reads CASSLDGRGETQYF. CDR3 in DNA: TGTGCCAGCAGCTTGGATGGGAGGGGAGAGACCCAGTACTTC.

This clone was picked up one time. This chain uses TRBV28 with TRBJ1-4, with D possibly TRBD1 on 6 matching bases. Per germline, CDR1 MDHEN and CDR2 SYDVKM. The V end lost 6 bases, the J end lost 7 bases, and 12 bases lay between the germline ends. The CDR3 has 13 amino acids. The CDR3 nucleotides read TGTGCCAGCAGCCCGAGGACAGTTGAAAAACTGTTTTTT. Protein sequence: CASSPRTVEKLFF. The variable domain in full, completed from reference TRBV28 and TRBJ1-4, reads DVKVTQSSRYLVKRTGEKVFLECVQDMDHENMFWYRQDPGLGLRLIYFSYDVKMKEKGDIPEGYSVSREKKERFSLILESASTNQTSMYLCASSPRTVEKLFFGSGTQLSVL.

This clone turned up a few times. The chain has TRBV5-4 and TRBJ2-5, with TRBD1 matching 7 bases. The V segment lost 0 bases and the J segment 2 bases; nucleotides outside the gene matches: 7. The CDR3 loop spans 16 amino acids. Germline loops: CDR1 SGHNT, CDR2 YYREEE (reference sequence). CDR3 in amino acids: CASSLDRGTPQETQYF. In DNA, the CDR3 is TGTGCCAGCAGCTTGGACAGGGGAACCCCTCAAGAGACCCAGTACTTC.

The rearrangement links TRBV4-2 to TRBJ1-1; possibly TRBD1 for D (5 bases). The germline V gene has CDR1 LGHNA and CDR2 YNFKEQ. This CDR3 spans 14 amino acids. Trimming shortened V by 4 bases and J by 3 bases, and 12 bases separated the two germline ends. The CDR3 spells CASSLRGLDTEAFF. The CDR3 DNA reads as TGTGCCAGCAGCCTGCGGGGCCTGGACACTGAAGCTTTCTTT.

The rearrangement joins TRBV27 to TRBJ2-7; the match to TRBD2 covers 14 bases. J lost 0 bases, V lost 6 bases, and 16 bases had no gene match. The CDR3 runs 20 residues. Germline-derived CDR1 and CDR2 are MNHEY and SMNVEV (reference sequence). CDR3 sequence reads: CASSEQNRLAGGPGSYEQYF. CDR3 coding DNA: TGTGCCAGCAGCGAACAAAACCGACTAGCGGGAGGGCCCGGCTCCTACGAGCAGTACTTC.

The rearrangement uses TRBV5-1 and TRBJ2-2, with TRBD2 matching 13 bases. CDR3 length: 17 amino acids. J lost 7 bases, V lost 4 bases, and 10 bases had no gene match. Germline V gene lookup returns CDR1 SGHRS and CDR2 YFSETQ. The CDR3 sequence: CASSPNGLAGVSGELFF. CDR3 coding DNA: TGCGCCAGCAGCCCGAATGGACTAGCGGGAGTAAGCGGGGAGCTGTTTTTT.

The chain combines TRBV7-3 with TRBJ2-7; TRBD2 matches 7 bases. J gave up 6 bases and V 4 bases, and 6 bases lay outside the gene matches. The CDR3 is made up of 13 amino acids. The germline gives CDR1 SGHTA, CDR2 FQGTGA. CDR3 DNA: TGTGCCAGCAGCTCGACTAGCCTAGGCGAGCAGTACTTC. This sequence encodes CASSSTSLGEQYF.

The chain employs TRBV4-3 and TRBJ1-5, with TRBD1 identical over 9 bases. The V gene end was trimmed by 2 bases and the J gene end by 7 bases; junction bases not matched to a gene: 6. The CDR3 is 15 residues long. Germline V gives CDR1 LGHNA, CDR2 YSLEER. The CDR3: CASSQITGGFQPQHF. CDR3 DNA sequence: TGCGCCAGCAGCCAAATAACAGGGGGCTTCCAGCCCCAGCATTTT.

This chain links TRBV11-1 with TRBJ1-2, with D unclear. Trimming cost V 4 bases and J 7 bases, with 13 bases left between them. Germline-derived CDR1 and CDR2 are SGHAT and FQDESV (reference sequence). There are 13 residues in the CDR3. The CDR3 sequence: CASSSSAAGGYTF. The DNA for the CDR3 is TGTGCCAGCAGCTCCTCGGCCGCGGGTGGCTACACCTTC.

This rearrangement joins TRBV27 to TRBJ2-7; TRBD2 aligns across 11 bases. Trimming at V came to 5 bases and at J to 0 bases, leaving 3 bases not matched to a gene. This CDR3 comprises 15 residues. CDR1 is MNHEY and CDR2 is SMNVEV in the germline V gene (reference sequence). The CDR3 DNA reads TGTGCCAGCAGTAAGACTAGCGGGATCTCCTACGAGCAGTACTTC. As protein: CASSKTSGISYEQYF.